The subject of this entry is one T cell receptor beta chain. Its target is unknown. One end of the junction varies from germline; a read error may be responsible. PCR used 60 Vbeta primers and 13 Jbeta primers. Generated by immunoSEQ multiplex PCR, the TCRdb table keeps only in-frame clones and is missing some. Counted here are more than 100,000 clones, about 79% occurring once; the ten biggest clones make up approximately 1.8%. CDR3 length equals 12 residues. Per the germline V gene, CDR1 is SGHAT and CDR2 is FQNNGV. This sample stems from a study of cytomegalovirus exposure and HLA in healthy donors. Study observations and caveats: The majority of TCR sequences were rare, yet some public TCRs appeared in many donors. In a later analysis, TCR beta V- and J-gene trimming showed a link to a missense DCLRE1C variant. Investigators reported fewer than 200 TCR beta chains as tied to cytomegalovirus.

The chain has TRBV11-2 and TRBJ1-1; 8 nucleotides align to TRBD1. This clonotype originated in a female donor in good health and CMV-seropositive. The sequencing input was PBMCs. As DNA, the CDR3 is TGTGCCAGCAGCTTAGAGGGGGACAGGAGGAGGTTT. It yields the protein CASSLEGDRRRF.